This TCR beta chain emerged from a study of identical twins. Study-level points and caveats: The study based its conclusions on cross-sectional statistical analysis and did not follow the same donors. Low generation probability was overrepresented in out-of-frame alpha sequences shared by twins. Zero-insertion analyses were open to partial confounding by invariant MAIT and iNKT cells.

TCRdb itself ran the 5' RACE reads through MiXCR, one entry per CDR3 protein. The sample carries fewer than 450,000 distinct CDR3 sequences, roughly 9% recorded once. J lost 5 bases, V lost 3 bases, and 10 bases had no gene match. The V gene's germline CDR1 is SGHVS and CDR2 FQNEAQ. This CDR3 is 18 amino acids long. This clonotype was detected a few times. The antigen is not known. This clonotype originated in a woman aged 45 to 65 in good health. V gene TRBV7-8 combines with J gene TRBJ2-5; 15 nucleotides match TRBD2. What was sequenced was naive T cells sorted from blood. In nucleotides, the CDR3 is TGTGCCAGCAGCTTGGGGACTAGCGGGAGGTGGTATAAGGAGACCCAGTACTTC. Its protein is CASSLGTSGRWYKETQYF.